This passage covers 2 T cell receptor beta chains from one sample sequenced in a study of T cells after yellow fever vaccination. TCRdb used MiXCR to reprocess the 5' RACE reads, holding one entry per CDR3 protein. The sample consists of a few hundred thousand distinct CDR3 sequences, 3.6% of them appearing once. Sequenced material: PBMCs, taken 15 days after the yellow fever booster vaccination. Receptors were obtained from a man aged 18 to 35 who received the YFV17D yellow fever vaccine.

Ten or more counts support this clonotype. J is TRBJ1-2 and V is TRBV5-4, with TRBD1 identical over 7 bases. The trim removed 2 bases at V and 7 bases at J, leaving 5 bases unmatched. Germline loops: CDR1 SGHNT, CDR2 YYREEE (reference sequence). This CDR3 is built from 13 residues. The CDR3 reads CASSFSGGAGYTF. The CDR3 DNA is TGTGCCAGCAGCTTTTCAGGGGGGGCTGGCTACACCTTC.

This clonotype was seen many times. The J gene is TRBJ2-5, the V gene TRBV5-5, with D perhaps TRBD2 (7 bases). The V and J ends lost 5 bases and 9 bases respectively, with 23 bases between them. The CDR3 is 15 residues long. The germline CDR1 and CDR2 sequences are SGHKS and YYEKEE (reference sequence). The CDR3 bases are TGTGCCAGCAGTTCAGCGTGCGCGGGGGCAGGAGCCCAGTACTTC. Protein: CASSSACAGAGAQYF. Looking up the rest from reference TRBV5-5 and TRBJ2-5 gives the full variable domain: DAGVTQSPTHLIKTRGQQVTLRCSPISGHKSVSWYQQVLGQGPQFIFQYYEKEERGRGNFPDRFSARQFPNYSSELNVNALLLGDSALYLCASSSACAGAGAQYFGPGTRLLVL.